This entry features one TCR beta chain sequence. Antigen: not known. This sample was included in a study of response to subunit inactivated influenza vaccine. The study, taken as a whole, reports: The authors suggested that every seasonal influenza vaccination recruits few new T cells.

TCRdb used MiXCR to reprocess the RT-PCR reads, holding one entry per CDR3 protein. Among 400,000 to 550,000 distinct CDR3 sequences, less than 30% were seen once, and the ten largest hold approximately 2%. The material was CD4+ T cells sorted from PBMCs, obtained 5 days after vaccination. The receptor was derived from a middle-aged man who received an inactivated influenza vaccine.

The CDR3 DNA sequence: TGTGCCAGCAGCCGGGACTACCTCTACGAGCAGTACTTC. This translates into CASSRDYLYEQYF. J is TRBJ2-7 and V is TRBV3-1; 7 bases align to TRBD2. Germline V lookup: CDR1 LGHDT, CDR2 YNNKEL (reference sequence). The V segment lost 4 bases and the J segment 3 bases; nucleotides outside the gene matches: 3. The CDR3 has 13 amino acids.